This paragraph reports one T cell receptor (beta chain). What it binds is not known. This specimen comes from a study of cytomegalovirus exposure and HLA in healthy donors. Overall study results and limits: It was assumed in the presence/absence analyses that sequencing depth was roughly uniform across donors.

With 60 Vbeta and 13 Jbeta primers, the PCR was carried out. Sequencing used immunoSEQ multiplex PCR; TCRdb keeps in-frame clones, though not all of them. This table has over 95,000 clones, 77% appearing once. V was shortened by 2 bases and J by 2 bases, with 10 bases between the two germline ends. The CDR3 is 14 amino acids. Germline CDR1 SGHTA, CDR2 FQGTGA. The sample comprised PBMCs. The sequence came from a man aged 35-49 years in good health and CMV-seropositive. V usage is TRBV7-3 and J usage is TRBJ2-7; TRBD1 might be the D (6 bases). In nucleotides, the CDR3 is TGTGCCAGCAGCTTAGGGGCAGGGGCCTACGAGCAGTACTTC. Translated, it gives CASSLGAGAYEQYF.